This T cell receptor (beta chain) was retrieved from a study of T cell clonality in common variable immunodeficiency. Points from the study as a whole: Reportedly, TCR beta sequences from common variable immunodeficiency showed fewer deletions and N-nucleotide insertions.

At least ten counts were recorded for this clone. Its matching antigen is unknown. Read coverage stops 3 residues before the CDR3 terminus; the germline J gene supplies the remainder. Germline assignment: CDR1 SGHRS and CDR2 YFSETQ. The V end lost 2 bases, the J end lost 0 bases, and 11 bases lay between the germline ends. The CDR3 is made up of 15 amino acids. Some clones are missing from TCRdb's copy, which holds only in-frame ones; the method was immunoSEQ multiplex PCR. The sample shows around 47,000 clones, none of them appearing just once. The origin of this receptor is a person between 18 and 75 years old in good health. The chain links TRBV5-1 to TRBJ1-1, with D possibly matching TRBD1 (5 bases). Source material: peripheral blood mononuclear cells. The sequenced part of the CDR3 DNA is TGCGCCAGCAGCTTACCCGACAGATTGAACACTGAA. As protein: CASSLPDRLNTE. From start to end, the CDR3 is CASSLPDRLNTEAFF.